This TCR beta chain was sequenced during a study of control samples from healthy donors and cancer patients. Produced via immunoSEQ multiplex PCR; TCRdb's table is partial and in-frame only. Of about 110,000 clones listed, under 90% were seen once; the top ten hold less than 15%. Germline CDR1 reads LGHDT; CDR2 reads YNNKEL (reference sequence). Trimming cost V 1 base and J 4 bases, with 10 bases left between them. This CDR3 has 14 amino acids. The sequence was obtained from a woman aged 45-65 years in good health. This chain connects TRBV3-1 (or the pseudogene TRBV3-2) to TRBJ1-2, with D uncertain. Sequencing was done on a sample of blood. CDR3 in amino acids: CASSQVGIGYGYTF. The CDR3, as DNA: TGTGCCAGCAGCCAAGTCGGGATTGGCTATGGCTACACCTTC.